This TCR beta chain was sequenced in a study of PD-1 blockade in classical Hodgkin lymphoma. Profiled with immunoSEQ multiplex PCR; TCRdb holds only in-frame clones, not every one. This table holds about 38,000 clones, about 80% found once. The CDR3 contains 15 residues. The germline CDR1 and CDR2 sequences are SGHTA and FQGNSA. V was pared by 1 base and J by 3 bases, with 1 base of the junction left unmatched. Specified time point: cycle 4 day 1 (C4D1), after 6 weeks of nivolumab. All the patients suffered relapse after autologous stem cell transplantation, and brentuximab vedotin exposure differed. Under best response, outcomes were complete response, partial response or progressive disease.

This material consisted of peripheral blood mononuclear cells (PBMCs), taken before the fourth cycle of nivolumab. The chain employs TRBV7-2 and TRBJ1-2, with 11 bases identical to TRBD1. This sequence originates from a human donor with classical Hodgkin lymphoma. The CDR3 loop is CASSLVGQGDYGYTF. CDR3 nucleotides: TGTGCCAGCAGCTTAGTGGGACAGGGGGACTATGGCTACACCTTC.